Given below is one T cell receptor (beta chain) in context. No antigen is known for it. The entry originates in a study of cytomegalovirus exposure and HLA in healthy donors. Study-wide results and limits: More clonal expansion characterized HLA-associated TCR beta chains than equally common others in a later analysis. TCR sequences were mostly rare, though some public TCRs occurred in many donors.

The PCR made use of 60 Vbeta and 13 Jbeta primers. Study processing details: A later analysis counted approximately 80 million unique TCR beta chains, about 10 million shared. Here immunoSEQ multiplex PCR was the method, and the copy in TCRdb shows in-frame clones only, minus some. D and trimming come from the DNA, and the V and J calls and clone size come from that table. Of fewer than 150,000 clones listed, 80% were seen once; the top ten hold about 4.9%. Not recorded for this donor was the CMV serostatus. The sequence came from a man younger than 40 in good health. Specimen: PBMCs.

The CDR3 loop reads CASSLDSGSGYTF. The CDR3 coding sequence is TGTGCCAGCAGCTTAGATTCCGGGTCGGGCTACACCTTC. The gene calls are TRBV11-3 and TRBJ1-2; D is ambiguous. The CDR3 covers 13 residues. V was shortened by 0 bases and J by 8 bases, with 10 bases between the two germline ends. Germline CDR1 SGHNT, CDR2 YENEEA.